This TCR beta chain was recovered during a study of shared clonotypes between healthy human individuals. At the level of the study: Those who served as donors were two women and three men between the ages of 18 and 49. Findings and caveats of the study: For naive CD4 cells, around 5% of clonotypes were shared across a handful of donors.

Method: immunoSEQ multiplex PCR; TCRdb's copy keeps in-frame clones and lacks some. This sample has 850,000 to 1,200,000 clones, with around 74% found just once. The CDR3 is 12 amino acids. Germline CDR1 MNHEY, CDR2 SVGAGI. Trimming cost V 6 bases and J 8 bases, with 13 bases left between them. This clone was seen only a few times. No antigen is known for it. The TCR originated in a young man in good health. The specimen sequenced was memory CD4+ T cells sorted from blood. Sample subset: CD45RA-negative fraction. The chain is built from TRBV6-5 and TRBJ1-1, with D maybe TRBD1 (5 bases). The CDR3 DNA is TGTGCCAGCAGCACCACAGGAGGAGAAGCTTTCTTT. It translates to CASSTTGGEAFF.